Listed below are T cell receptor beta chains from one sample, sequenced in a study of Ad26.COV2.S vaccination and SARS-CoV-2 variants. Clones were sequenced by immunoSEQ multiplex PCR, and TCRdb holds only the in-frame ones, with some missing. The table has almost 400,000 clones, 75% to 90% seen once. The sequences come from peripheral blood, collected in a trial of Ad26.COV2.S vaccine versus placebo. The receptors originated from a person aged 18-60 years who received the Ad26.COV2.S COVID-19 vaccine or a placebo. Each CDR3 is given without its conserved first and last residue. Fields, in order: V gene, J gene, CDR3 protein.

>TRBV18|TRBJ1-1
ASSRQGAQTNTEAF
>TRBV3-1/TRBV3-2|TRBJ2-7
ASSRAAGAGEQY
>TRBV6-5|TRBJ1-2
ASRPVDNFHGYT
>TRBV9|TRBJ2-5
ASSVDWGSRAQY
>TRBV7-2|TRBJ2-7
ASSLGPPGLVTYEQY
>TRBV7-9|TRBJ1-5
ASSFMGDQPQH
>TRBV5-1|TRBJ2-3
ASSFQDRGDTQY
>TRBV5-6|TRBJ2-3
ASSLPSGASTDTQY
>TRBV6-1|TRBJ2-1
ASSESYVYNEQF
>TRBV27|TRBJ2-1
ASSLSMQASYNEQF
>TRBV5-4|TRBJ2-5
ASSIRSDQETQY
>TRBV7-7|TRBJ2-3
ARGRGRRQEVGTDTQY
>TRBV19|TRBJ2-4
ASSISGGVKNIQY
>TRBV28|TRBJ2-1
ASRDTTYNEQF
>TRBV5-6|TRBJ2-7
ASSLSGSPYEQY
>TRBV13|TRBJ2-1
ASSLGSVNEQF
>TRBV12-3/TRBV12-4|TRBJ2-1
ASSSLLRPEQF
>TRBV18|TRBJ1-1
ASSSGGEEAF
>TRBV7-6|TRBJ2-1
ASSFAGGEQF
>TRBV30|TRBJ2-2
AWTGLAGTGELF
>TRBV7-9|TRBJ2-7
ASSLERHEQY
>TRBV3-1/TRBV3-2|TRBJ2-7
ASSPTRTQGYEQY
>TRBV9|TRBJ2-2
ASSVGHEKGELF
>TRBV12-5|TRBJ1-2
ASGLVFGYGYT
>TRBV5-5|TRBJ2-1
ASSLVSDPSYNEQF
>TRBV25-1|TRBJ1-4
ASSAGTGINEKLF
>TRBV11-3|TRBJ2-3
ASSLGGRDADTQY
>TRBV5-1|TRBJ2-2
ASSLDRGGGELF
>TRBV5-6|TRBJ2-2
ASSILQGDTGELF
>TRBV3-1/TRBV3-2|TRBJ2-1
ASSQDPPGPGEQF
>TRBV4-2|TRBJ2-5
ASSRGGTGGVSQETQY
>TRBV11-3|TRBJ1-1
ASSPTERTEAF
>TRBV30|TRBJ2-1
AWSSQTSGSTYNEQF
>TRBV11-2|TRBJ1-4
ASSLSTGGSEKLF
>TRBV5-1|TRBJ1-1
ASSWDPRNTEAF
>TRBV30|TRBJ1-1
AWSADTGVGEAF
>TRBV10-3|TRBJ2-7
ATNPEPFGTGFYEQY
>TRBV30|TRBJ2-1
AWGHQVTNYNEQF
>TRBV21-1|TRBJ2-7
ASSNKGRRSTYEQY
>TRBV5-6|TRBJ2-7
ASSSDTFYEQY